This entry concerns a single TCR beta chain. Its antigen remains unidentified. There are 13 residues in the CDR3. Deletions cut 0 bases from V and 5 bases from J, with 8 bases between. From germline, CDR1 is SGHRS and CDR2 YFSETQ. This entry belongs to a study of cytomegalovirus exposure and HLA in healthy donors. Study outcomes and limitations: Reports state that TCR beta sequences accurately predicted most subjects' HLA-A and HLA-B alleles.

The primer mix had 60 Vbeta and 13 Jbeta primers. Assay used: immunoSEQ multiplex PCR; TCRdb lists only in-frame clones, some missing. The profile shows some 54,000 clones, 73% of them singletons. The chain couples TRBV5-1 to TRBJ2-5, with a weak D call TRBD1 (6 bases). Sample: PBMCs. The receptor comes from a man aged 18 to 35 in good health and CMV-seronegative. The CDR3 protein is CASSLDRAETQYF. The CDR3 DNA is TGCGCCAGCAGCTTGGACAGGGCGGAGACCCAGTACTTC.